Detailed here is one T cell receptor beta chain. The V gene's germline CDR1 is SEHNR and CDR2 FQNEAQ (reference sequence). Trimming cost V 3 bases and J 4 bases, with 12 bases left between them. This CDR3 region has 15 residues. The record originates from a study of T-cell reconstitution after alpha-beta-depleted transplantation in children. During its preparation, the TCRbeta library received unique molecular identifiers. In TCRdb, the PCR reads were re-called with MiXCR into one record per CDR3 protein. The sample records about 130,000 distinct CDR3 sequences, roughly 10% being singletons. The source of this sequence is a girl under two years old who had a stem cell transplant for combined immunodeficiency, so the T cells may come from the graft donor. The chain combines TRBV7-9 with TRBJ2-2; D unclear. The specimen comprised PBMCs, mostly from graft donor cells, sampled 180 days after TCRalphabeta/CD19-depleted stem cell transplant. As DNA, the CDR3 is TGTGCCAGCAGCTTTCCCTTTGGAACCACCGGGGAGCTGTTTTTT. It yields the protein CASSFPFGTTGELFF.